This T cell receptor (beta chain) emerged from a study of cytomegalovirus exposure and HLA in healthy donors. Study in general: A prior analysis found 90 million to 120 million unique TCR beta sequences from approximately 190 million T cells.

Study observations and caveats: A later analysis associated about 18,000 TCR beta sequences with HLA alleles at a 0.05 false discovery rate.

A few counts support this clone. What it binds is unknown. The V end lost 5 bases, the J end lost 5 bases, and 18 bases lay between the germline ends. This CDR3 spans 15 amino acids. Germline assignment: CDR1 LNHDA and CDR2 SQIVND (reference sequence). The study ran its PCR with 60 Vbeta and 13 Jbeta primers. Method: immunoSEQ multiplex PCR; TCRdb's copy keeps in-frame clones and lacks some. Of about 140,000 clones in the sample, 9.7% are singletons; the top ten hold under 2%. The chain uses TRBV19 and TRBJ1-1; maybe TRBD1 (5 bases). The TCR comes from a man in his forties or fifties in good health and CMV-seronegative. Sequences were obtained from PBMCs. The CDR3 sequence: CASSYQGGVRTEAFF. In nucleotides, the CDR3 is TGTGCCAGTAGTTACCAGGGAGGGGTTAGGACTGAAGCTTTCTTT.